These 20 T cell receptor beta chains came from one sample sequenced in a study of metastatic and nonmetastatic thyroid tumors. Via MiXCR, TCRdb re-called the PCR reads. The data contain about 20,000 clones, approximately 29% of them singletons. Thyroid surgery took place with no prior treatment in any patient. The sample consisted of tumor tissue. The receptors derive from a male donor with papillary thyroid cancer or a benign thyroid nodule (not recorded which). Some clones in this sample may be carry-over from other donors' samples.

This clone was counted a single time. This chain uses TRBV11-2 with TRBJ1-4; 9 bases map to TRBD1. The CDR3 consists of 20 residues. Germline V lookup: CDR1 SGHAT, CDR2 FQNNGV. J lost 1 base, V lost 5 bases, and 17 bases had no gene match. The CDR3 nucleotides read TGTGCCAGCAGCAACCAACAGGGGGCCGTTGGCCTGGGAACTAATGAAAAACTGTTTTTT. Protein: CASSNQQGAVGLGTNEKLFF. Drawing the rest from reference TRBV11-2 and TRBJ1-4, the complete variable domain is EAGVAQSPRYKIIEKRQSVAFWCNPISGHATLYWYQQILGQGPKLLIQFQNNGVVDDSQLPKDRFSAERLKGVDSTLKIQPAKLEDSAVYLCASSNQQGAVGLGTNEKLFFGSGTQLSVL.

V usage is TRBV11-3 and J usage is TRBJ1-1, with D perhaps TRBD1 (6 bases). V lost 0 bases to trimming and J lost 7 bases, with 15 bases between them. The germline V gene has CDR1 SGHNT and CDR2 YENEEA. This CDR3 is 15 amino acids long. This CDR3 reads CASSLDTGRGDEAFF. In DNA, the CDR3 is TGTGCCAGCAGCTTAGATACTGGCAGGGGAGATGAAGCTTTCTTT. Looking up the rest from reference TRBV11-3 and TRBJ1-1 gives the full variable domain: EAGVVQSPRYKIIEKKQPVAFWCNPISGHNTLYWYLQNLGQGPELLIRYENEEAVDDSQLPKDRFSAERLKGVDSTLKIQPAELGDSAVYLCASSLDTGRGDEAFFGQGTRLTVV.

The genes are TRBV30 and TRBJ1-3; D is uncertain. CDR3 length equals 15 residues. Germline CDR1 and CDR2: GTSNPN and SVGIG (reference sequence). Trimming removed 2 bases from V and 0 bases from J, with 11 bases in between. CDR3: CAWSRGPDSGNTIYF. CDR3 in DNA: TGTGCCTGGAGTAGAGGGCCCGACTCTGGAAACACCATATATTTT.

Relative to its sample, this clone is medium-sized. DNA for the CDR3: TGTGCCAGCAGCTTATTTTCGACAGGGAATTCACCCCTCCACTTT. Protein sequence: CASSLFSTGNSPLHF. The chain recombines TRBV7-2 with TRBJ1-6; 7 nucleotides line up with TRBD1. The V segment lost 2 bases and the J segment 7 bases; nucleotides outside the gene matches: 5. Germline V gene lookup returns CDR1 SGHTA and CDR2 FQGNSA. This CDR3 region has 15 residues.

This clone showed up many times. Given a much more abundant clone one base away, this may be a read error. The J gene is TRBJ2-7, the V gene TRBV19; either TRBD1 or TRBD2 may fit D (5 bases each). This CDR3 region has 12 residues. V shed 5 bases and J shed 5 bases, with 10 bases lying between them. Germline V lookup: CDR1 LNHDA, CDR2 SQIVND (reference sequence). CDR3 bases: TGTGCCAGTAGTGAGGGGCTCGACGAGCAGTACTTC. This gives the protein CASSEGLDEQYF.

As concerns this clone: An end of the junction does not agree with germline; a read error may underlie this. The rearrangement links TRBV11-3 to TRBJ2-3, with 9 bases lining up with TRBD1. This CDR3 has 16 residues. CDR1 is SGHNT, CDR2 YENEEA, per germline. CDR3 protein: CASNSPGTGLPDTRYF. DNA for the CDR3: TGTGCCAGCAACTCTCCCGGGACAGGGTTGCCAGATACGCGGTATTTT.

The sample holds many counts of this clone. This chain links TRBV4-1 with TRBJ2-2; 8 bases fit TRBD1. Trimming took 3 bases from V and 4 from J; bases not matched to a gene: 10. The CDR3 extends over 17 amino acids. Germline loops: CDR1 MGHRA, CDR2 YSYEKL. The CDR3 spells CASSQEPDRAITGELFF. CDR3 sequence (DNA): TGCGCCAGCAGCCAGGAACCGGACAGGGCAATCACCGGGGAGCTGTTTTTT.

This clone has only a few counts. In nucleotides, the CDR3 is TGTGCCAGCAGCTTAGAAGGACAGCCTTACTACGAGCAGTACTTC. Amino acids: CASSLEGQPYYEQYF. The chain combines TRBV11-2 with TRBJ2-7; a possible D gene is TRBD1 (6 bases). Germline V gene sequence: CDR1 SGHAT, CDR2 FQNNGV. V gave up 0 bases and J gave up 3 bases, with 12 bases separating them. CDR3 size: 15 residues.

Comment on this clone: The sample has other DNA sequences that encode this CDR3 too. The CDR3 DNA reads TGCGCCAGCAGCTTGGAAGGGGCCGCCTACGAGCAGTACTTC. It is translated as CASSLEGAAYEQYF. The chain couples TRBV5-1 to TRBJ2-7, with D maybe TRBD1 (5 bases). From germline, CDR1 is SGHRS and CDR2 YFSETQ. V lost 0 bases and J 2 bases, leaving 9 bases between the germline ends. The CDR3 loop spans 14 amino acids.

In its sample, this clone was seen a few times. The rearrangement links TRBV10-1 to TRBJ2-3; D is unresolved. The CDR3 totals 12 residues. Germline V gene sequence: CDR1 WNHNN, CDR2 SYGVQD (reference sequence). Trimming pared 8 bases from V and 10 bases from J, leaving 16 bases between. The CDR3 region is CASEVPPRSQYF. The CDR3 bases are TGCGCCAGCGAAGTGCCCCCCCGGTCGCAGTATTTT.

This clone was recorded a few times. V and J are TRBV7-9 and TRBJ1-2; perhaps TRBD1 as D (6 bases). This CDR3 region has 15 residues. V lost 6 bases and J lost 5, with 19 bases in between. CDR1 and CDR2 from the germline V gene are SEHNR and FQNEAQ (reference sequence). The CDR3 DNA follows: TGTGCCAGCAGACCCTTGAAGGGGGGTCATTATGGCTACACCTTC. This sequence encodes CASRPLKGGHYGYTF.

Worth noting for this clone: This may come from a read error, since a much larger clone is one base off. The same CDR3 can be traced to other DNA sequences in this sample. The chain combines TRBV3-1 with TRBJ2-4; D may be TRBD2 (7 bases). Germline CDR1 is LGHDT and CDR2 is YNNKEL (reference sequence). Between the trimmed V and J ends, which lost 3 bases and 9 bases, there was a span of 15 bases. CDR3 size: 14 residues. The CDR3 DNA reads as TGTGCCAGCAGCCAGACCGGTAGGGGGGGCATTCAGTACTTC. It yields the protein CASSQTGRGGIQYF.

The rearrangement links TRBV6-2 or TRBV6-3 to TRBJ2-1, with 14 positions matching TRBD2. The trim removed 7 bases at V and 4 bases at J, leaving 15 bases unmatched. Germline CDR1 reads MNHEY; CDR2 reads SVGEGT. This CDR3 is 19 amino acids long. The CDR3 spells CASTQPYGTSGSPYNEQFF. The CDR3 nucleotides are TGTGCCAGCACCCAACCATATGGGACTAGCGGGAGTCCTTACAATGAGCAGTTCTTC.

Worth noting for this clone: Because it lacks the conserved phenylalanine or tryptophan at the end, this CDR3 is likely a read error. Because the CDR3's place on the DNA is in doubt, the DNA is left out and the CDR3 is given as listed by TCRdb. The chain recombines TRBV5-1 with TRBJ1-1. Per the germline V gene, CDR1 is SGHRS and CDR2 is YFSETQ. The CDR3 is 12 amino acids long, termini counted. The CDR3 sequence is CASSLDNPESFL.

This chain links TRBV2 with TRBJ2-5; D gene unclear. The germline gives CDR1 SNHLY, CDR2 FYNNEI. The V and J ends lost 5 bases and 4 bases respectively, with 8 bases between them. This CDR3 region has 12 residues. The CDR3 DNA follows: TGTGCCAGCAGTAGTCGGCGAGAGACCCAGTACTTC. This encodes CASSSRRETQYF.

This clone was seen at least ten times. Since a much larger clone is just one base distant, this may be a read error. Other nucleotide sequences in the sample specify the same CDR3. The V gene is TRBV28, the J gene TRBJ2-1; D is unresolved. In germline, CDR1 is MDHEN, CDR2 SYDVKM. The CDR3 consists of 12 residues. CDR3 coding DNA: TGTGCCAGCAGTTTATCGGCAAATGAGCAGTTCTTT. It yields the protein CASSLSANEQFF. The whole variable domain, remainder taken from reference TRBV28 and TRBJ2-1, is DVKVTQSSRYLVKRTGEKVFLECVQDMDHENMFWYRQDPGLGLRLIYFSYDVKMKEKGDIPEGYSVSREKKERFSLILESASTNQTSMYLCASSLSANEQFFGPGTRLTVL.

This clone is termed medium-sized. V is TRBV5-1 and J is TRBJ1-3; a weak D match, TRBD1 (6 bases). The ends were cut back, 0 bases at V and 4 bases at J, with 8 bases in the middle. The germline gives CDR1 SGHRS, CDR2 YFSETQ. The CDR3 is 14 residues long. CDR3 sequence (DNA): TGCGCCAGCAGCTTGGCAGGGGTCGGAAACACCATATATTTT. It specifies CASSLAGVGNTIYF.

The chain links TRBV7-3 to TRBJ2-1; D is uncertain. CDR3 length: 13 residues. V was trimmed by 2 bases and J by 2 bases, leaving 4 bases between them. Germline CDR1 reads SGHTA; CDR2 reads FQGTGA. The CDR3 sequence: CASSLDAYNEQFF. The CDR3 region has the DNA TGTGCCAGCAGCTTAGATGCCTACAATGAGCAGTTCTTC.

The chain joins TRBV28 to TRBJ2-7, with 9 nucleotides matching TRBD1. Trimming at V came to 6 bases and at J to 0 bases, leaving 6 bases not matched to a gene. Germline assignment: CDR1 MDHEN and CDR2 SYDVKM. The CDR3 totals 15 residues. DNA of the CDR3: TGTGCCAGCAGCCCGGGACAGGGAAGCTCCTACGAGCAGTACTTC. Translation gives CASSPGQGSSYEQYF.

This chain joins TRBV27 and TRBJ2-1; TRBD2 agrees at 12 bases. Germline loops: CDR1 MNHEY, CDR2 SMNVEV (reference sequence). This CDR3 has 16 amino acids. V trimming: 8 bases; J trimming: 7 bases; junction bases outside the gene matches: 12. CDR3 coding DNA: TGTGCCAGCCGGGACGGAGGGACTAGCGGGCGTAATGAGCAGTTCTTC. It is translated as CASRDGGTSGRNEQFF.